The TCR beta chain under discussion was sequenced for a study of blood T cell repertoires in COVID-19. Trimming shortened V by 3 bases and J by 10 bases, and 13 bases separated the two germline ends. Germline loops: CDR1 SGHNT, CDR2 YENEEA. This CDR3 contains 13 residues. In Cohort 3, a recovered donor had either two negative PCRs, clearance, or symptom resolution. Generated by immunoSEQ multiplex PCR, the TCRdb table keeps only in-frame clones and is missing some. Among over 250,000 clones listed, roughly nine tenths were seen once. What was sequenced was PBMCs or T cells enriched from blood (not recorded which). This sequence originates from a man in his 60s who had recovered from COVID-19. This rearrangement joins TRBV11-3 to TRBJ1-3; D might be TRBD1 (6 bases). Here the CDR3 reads CASSFGRGETIYF. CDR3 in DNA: TGTGCCAGCAGCTTCGGCAGGGGAGAGACCATATATTTT.